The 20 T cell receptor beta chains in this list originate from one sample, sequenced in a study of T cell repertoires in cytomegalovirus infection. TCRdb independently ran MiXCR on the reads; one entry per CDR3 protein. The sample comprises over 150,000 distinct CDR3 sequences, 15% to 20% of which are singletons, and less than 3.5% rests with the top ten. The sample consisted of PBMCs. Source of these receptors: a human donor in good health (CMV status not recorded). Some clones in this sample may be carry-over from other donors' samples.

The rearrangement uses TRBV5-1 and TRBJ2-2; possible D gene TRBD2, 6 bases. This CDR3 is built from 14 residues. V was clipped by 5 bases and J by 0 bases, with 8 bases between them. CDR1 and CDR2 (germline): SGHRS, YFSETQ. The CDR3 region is CASREGPNTGELFF. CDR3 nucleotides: TGCGCCAGCAGGGAGGGCCCGAACACCGGGGAGCTGTTTTTT.

CDR3 loop: CASSVAPGGKKFF. The CDR3 DNA is TGCGCCAGCAGCGTCGCCCCGGGAGGGAAGAAGTTCTTC. V and J are TRBV5-1 and TRBJ2-1, with TRBD2 identical over 8 bases. CDR1 is SGHRS and CDR2 is YFSETQ in the germline V gene. The CDR3 spans 13 residues. V lost 4 bases, J lost 14 bases, and 11 bases stayed unmatched.

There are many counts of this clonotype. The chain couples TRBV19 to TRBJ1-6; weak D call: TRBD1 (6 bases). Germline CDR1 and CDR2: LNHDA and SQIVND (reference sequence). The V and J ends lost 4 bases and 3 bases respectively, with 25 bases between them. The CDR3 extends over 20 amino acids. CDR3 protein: CASSTSLRQDNPFYNSPLHF. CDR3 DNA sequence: TGTGCCAGTAGTACCTCGCTGAGACAGGATAACCCCTTCTATAATTCACCCCTCCACTTT.

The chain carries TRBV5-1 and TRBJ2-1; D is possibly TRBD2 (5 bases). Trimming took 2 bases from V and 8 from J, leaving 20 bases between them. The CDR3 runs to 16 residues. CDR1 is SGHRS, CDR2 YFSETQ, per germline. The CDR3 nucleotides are TGCGCCAGCAGCTTCGGGGAAACGGCCTCTACGTATGAGCAGTTCTTC. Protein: CASSFGETASTYEQFF. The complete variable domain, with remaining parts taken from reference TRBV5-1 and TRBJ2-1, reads KAGVTQTPRYLIKTRGQQVTLSCSPISGHRSVSWYQQTPGQGLQFLFEYFSETQRNKGNFPGRFSGRQFSNSRSEMNVSTLELGDSALYLCASSFGETASTYEQFFGPGTRLTVL.

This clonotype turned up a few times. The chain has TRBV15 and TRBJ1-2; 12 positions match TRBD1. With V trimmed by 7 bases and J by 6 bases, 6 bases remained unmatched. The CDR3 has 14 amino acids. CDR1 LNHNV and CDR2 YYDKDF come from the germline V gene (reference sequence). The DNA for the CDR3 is TGTGCCACCACCCGGGACAGGGGGCAGGATGGCTACACCTTC. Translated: CATTRDRGQDGYTF.

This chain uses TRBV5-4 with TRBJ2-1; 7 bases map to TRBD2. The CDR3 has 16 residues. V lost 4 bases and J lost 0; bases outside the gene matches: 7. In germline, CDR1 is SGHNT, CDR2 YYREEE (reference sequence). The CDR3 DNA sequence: TGTGCCAGCAGCCCCCACGGGGGGAGCTCCTACAATGAGCAGTTCTTC. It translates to CASSPHGGSSYNEQFF.

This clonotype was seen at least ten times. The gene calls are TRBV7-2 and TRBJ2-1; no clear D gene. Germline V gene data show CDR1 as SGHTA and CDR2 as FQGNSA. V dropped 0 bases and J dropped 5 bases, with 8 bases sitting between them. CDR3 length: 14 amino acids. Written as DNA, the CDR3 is TGTGCCAGCAGCTTAGCCCGGACCAACAATGAGCAGTTCTTC. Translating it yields CASSLARTNNEQFF.

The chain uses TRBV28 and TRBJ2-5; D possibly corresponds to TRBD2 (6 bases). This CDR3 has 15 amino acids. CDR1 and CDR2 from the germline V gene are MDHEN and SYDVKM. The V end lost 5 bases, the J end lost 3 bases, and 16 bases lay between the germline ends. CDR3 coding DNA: TGTGCCAGCAGTCCCCCCGGGACTTATAAAGAGACCCAGTACTTC. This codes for CASSPPGTYKETQYF.

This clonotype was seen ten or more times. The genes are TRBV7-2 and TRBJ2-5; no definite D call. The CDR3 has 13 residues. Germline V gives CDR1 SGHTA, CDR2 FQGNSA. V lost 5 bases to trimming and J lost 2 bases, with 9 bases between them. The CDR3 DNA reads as TGTGCCAGCAGCCCCGGGCCACAAGAGACCCAGTACTTC. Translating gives CASSPGPQETQYF. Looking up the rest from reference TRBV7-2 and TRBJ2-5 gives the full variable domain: GAGVSQSPSNKVTEKGKDVELRCDPISGHTALYWYRQSLGQGLEFLIYFQGNSAPDKSGLPSDRFSAERTGGSVSTLTIQRTQQEDSAVYLCASSPGPQETQYFGPGTRLLVL.

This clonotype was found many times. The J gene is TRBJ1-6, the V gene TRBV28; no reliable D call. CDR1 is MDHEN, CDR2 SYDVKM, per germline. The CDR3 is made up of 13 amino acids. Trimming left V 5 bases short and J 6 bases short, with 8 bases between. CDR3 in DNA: TGTGCCAGCAGTCCCCAAGCTAATTCACCCCTCCACTTT. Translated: CASSPQANSPLHF.

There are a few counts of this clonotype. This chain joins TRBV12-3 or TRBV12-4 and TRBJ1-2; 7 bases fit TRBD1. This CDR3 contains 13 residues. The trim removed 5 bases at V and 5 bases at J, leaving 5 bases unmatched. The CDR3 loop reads CASSRTGRYGYTF. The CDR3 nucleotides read TGTGCCAGCAGTAGGACAGGAAGATATGGCTACACCTTC.

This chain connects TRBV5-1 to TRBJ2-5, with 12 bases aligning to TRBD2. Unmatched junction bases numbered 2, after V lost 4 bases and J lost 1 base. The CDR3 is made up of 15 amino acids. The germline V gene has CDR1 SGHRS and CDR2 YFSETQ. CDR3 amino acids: CASSASGGVQETQYF. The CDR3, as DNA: TGCGCCAGCAGCGCTAGCGGGGGGGTCCAAGAGACCCAGTACTTC.

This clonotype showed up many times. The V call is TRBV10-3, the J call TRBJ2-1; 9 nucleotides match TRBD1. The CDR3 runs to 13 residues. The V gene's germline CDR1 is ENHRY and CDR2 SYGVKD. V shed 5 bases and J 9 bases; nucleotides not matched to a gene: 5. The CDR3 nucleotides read TGTGCCATCAGTTCGGGACAGGGAAGTGAGCAGTTCTTC. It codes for CAISSGQGSEQFF.

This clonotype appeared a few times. The CDR3 reads CASSRRGRMNTEAFF. CDR3 DNA sequence: TGTGCCAGTAGTAGGAGAGGGAGGATGAACACTGAAGCTTTCTTT. J is TRBJ1-1 and V is TRBV19, with D unresolved. Trimming cost V 4 bases and J 0 bases, with 12 bases left between them. This CDR3 is 15 amino acids long. CDR1 is LNHDA, CDR2 SQIVND, per germline (reference sequence).

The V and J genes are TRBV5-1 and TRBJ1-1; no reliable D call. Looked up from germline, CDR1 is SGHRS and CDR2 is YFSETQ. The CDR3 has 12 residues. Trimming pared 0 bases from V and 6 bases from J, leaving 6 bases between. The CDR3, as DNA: TGCGCCAGCAGCTTGGACGGGCCTGAAGCTTTCTTT. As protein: CASSLDGPEAFF.

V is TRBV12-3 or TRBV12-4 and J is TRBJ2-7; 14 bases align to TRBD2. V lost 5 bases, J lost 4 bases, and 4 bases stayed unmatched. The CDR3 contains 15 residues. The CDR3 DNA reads TGTGCCAGCAGTCGGACTAGCGGGGGGTTGTACGAGCAGTACTTC. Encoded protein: CASSRTSGGLYEQYF.

CDR3 in DNA: TGTGCCAGCAGTGCCTCAGGATTTGCGCCCTATGGCTACACCTTC. It is translated as CASSASGFAPYGYTF. The gene calls are TRBV6-6 and TRBJ1-2; D unclear. From germline, CDR1 is MNHNY and CDR2 SVGAGI (reference sequence). CDR3 length: 15 amino acids. With 5 bases removed from V and 4 bases from J, the gap between germline ends came to 17 bases.

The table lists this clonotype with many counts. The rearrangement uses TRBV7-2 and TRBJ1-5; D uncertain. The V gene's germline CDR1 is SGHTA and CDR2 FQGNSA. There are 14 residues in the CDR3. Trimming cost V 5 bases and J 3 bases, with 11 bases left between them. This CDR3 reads CASSHGVANQPQHF. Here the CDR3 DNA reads TGTGCCAGCAGCCACGGGGTGGCCAATCAGCCCCAGCATTTT.

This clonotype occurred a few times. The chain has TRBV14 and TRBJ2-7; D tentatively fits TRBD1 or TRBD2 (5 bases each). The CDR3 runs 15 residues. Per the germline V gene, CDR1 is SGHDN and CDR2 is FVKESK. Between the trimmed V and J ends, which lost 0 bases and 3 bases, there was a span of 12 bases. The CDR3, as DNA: TGTGCCAGCAGCCAAGAGAGGGGCGCCTTCTACGAGCAGTACTTC. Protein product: CASSQERGAFYEQYF.

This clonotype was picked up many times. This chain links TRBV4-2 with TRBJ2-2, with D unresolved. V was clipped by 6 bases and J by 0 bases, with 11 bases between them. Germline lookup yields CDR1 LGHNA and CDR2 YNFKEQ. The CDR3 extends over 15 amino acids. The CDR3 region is CASRMEPSNTGELFF. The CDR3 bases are TGTGCCAGCAGGATGGAACCCTCGAACACCGGGGAGCTGTTTTTT.